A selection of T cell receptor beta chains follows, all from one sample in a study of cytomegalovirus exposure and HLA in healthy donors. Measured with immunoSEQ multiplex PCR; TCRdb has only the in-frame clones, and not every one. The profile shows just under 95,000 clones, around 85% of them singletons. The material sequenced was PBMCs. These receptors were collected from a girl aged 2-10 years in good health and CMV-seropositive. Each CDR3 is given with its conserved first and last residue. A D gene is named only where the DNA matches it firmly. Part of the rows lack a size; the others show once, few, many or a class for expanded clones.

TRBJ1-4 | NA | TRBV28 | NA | CASRIQGNEKLFF | TGTGCCAGCCGAATCCAGGGCAATGAAAAACTGTTTTTT
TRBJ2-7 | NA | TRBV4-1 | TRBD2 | CASSQDLLAGGRREQYF | TGCGCCAGCAGCCAAGATCTCCTAGCGGGAGGGCGGAGAGAGCAGTACTTC
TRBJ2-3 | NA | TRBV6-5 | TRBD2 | CASRPEPGLQYF | TGTGCCAGCAGGCCGGAACCGGGACTACAGTATTTT
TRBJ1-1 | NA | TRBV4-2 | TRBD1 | CASSQGQGAPGNTEAFF | TGTGCCAGCAGCCAAGGACAGGGGGCGCCGGGGAACACTGAAGCTTTCTTT
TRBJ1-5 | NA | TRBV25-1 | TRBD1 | CASSETGYQPQHF | TGTGCCAGCAGTGAGACAGGGTATCAGCCCCAGCATTTT
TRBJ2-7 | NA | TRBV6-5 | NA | CASSYSEGADEQYF | TGTGCCAGCAGTTACTCGGAGGGAGCGGACGAGCAGTACTTC
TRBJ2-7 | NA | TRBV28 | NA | CASTPPGAAYEQYF | TGTGCCAGCACCCCCCCCGGAGCTGCCTACGAGCAGTACTTC
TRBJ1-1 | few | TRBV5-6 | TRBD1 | CASSLPGQGVGAEAFF | TGTGCCAGCAGCTTACCGGGACAGGGCGTAGGGGCTGAAGCTTTCTTT
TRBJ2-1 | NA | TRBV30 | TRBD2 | CAWSWTSGHEQFF | TGTGCCTGGAGTTGGACTAGCGGTCATGAGCAGTTCTTC
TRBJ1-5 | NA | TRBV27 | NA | CASSPLGQPQHF | TGTGCCAGCAGTCCACTAGGCCAGCCCCAGCATTTT
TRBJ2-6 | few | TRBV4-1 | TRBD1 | CASSGQGKAGANVLTF | TGCGCCAGCTCGGGACAGGGTAAGGCTGGGGCCAACGTCCTGACTTTC
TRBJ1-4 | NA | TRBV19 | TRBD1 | CASSLRTGFEKLFF | TGTGCCAGTAGTCTTCGGACAGGGTTTGAAAAACTGTTTTTT
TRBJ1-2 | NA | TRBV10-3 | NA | CAISDPGPYGYTF | TGTGCCATCAGTGACCCAGGCCCCTATGGCTACACCTTC
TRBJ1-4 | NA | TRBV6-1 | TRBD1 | CASSPGTGEEKLFF | TGTGCCAGCAGTCCCGGGACAGGGGAAGAAAAACTGTTTTTT
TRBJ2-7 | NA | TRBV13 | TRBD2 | CASSSKQRGPSYEQYF | TGTGCCAGCAGCTCGAAGCAGCGGGGGCCCTCCTACGAGCAGTACTTC
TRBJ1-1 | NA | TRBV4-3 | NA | CASSQDMPLGDAFF | TGCGCCAGCAGCCAAGATATGCCCCTCGGGGATGCTTTCTTT
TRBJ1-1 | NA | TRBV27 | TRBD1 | CASSRETGSTEAFF | TGTGCCAGCAGTCGCGAGACAGGGAGTACTGAAGCTTTCTTT
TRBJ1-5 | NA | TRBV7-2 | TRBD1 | CASSLIRDRGKYSNQPQHF | TGTGCCAGCAGCTTAATCCGGGACAGGGGTAAATATAGCAATCAGCCCCAGCATTTT
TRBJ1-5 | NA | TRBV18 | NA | CASSGEGSNQPQHF | TGTGCCAGCTCAGGGGAGGGTAGCAATCAGCCCCAGCATTTT
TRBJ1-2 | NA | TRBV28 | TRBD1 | CASSLRGHGYTF | TGTGCCAGCAGTCTAAGGGGGCATGGCTACACCTTC
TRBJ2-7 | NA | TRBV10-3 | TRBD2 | CAISGGGSHSYEQYF | TGTGCCATCAGTGGAGGCGGGAGTCACTCCTACGAGCAGTACTTC
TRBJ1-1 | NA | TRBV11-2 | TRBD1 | CASSWETGPTEAFF | TGTGCCAGCAGCTGGGAGACAGGGCCCACTGAAGCTTTCTTT
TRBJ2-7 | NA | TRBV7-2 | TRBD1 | CASSGTALGEQYF | TGTGCCAGTTCGGGGACAGCGCTTGGGGAGCAGTACTTC
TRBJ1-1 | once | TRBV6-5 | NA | CASSYSGMGKGLRAFF | TGTGCCAGCAGTTACTCTGGTATGGGGAAGGGGTTGAGGGCTTTCTTT
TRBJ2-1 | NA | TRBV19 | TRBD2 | CASSMGLAGSRGSYNEQFF | TGTGCCAGTAGTATGGGACTAGCGGGATCCCGGGGATCCTACAATGAGCAGTTCTTC
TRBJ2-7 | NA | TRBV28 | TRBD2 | CASRRTSGSWSYEQYF | TGTGCCAGCAGGCGGACTAGCGGGAGTTGGTCCTACGAGCAGTACTTC
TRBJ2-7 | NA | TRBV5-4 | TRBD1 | CASSPPGQGSYEQYF | TGTGCCAGCAGCCCTCCGGGACAGGGCTCCTACGAGCAGTACTTC
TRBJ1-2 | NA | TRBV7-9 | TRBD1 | CASSLDGTGYRSGYTF | TGTGCCAGCAGCTTAGATGGGACAGGGTACAGGTCTGGCTACACCTTC
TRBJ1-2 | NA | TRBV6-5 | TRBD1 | CASSFPGQGNGYTF | TGTGCCAGCAGCTTCCCGGGACAGGGAAACGGCTACACCTTC
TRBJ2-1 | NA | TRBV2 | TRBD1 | CASSFRGLSYNEQFF | TGTGCCAGCAGTTTCAGGGGGCTTTCCTACAATGAGCAGTTCTTC
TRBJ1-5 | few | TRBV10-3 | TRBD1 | CATRDSSNQPQHF | TGTGCCACACGGGACAGTAGCAATCAGCCCCAGCATTTT
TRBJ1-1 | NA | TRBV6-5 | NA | CASSPRATEAFF | TGTGCCAGCAGTCCCAGGGCCACTGAAGCTTTCTTT
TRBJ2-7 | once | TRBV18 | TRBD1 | CASSPGRGHEQYF | TGTGCCAGCTCACCAGGCAGGGGGCACGAGCAGTACTTC
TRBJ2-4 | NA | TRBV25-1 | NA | CASSESGDVNIQYF | TGTGCCAGCAGTGAAAGCGGAGATGTGAACATTCAGTACTTC
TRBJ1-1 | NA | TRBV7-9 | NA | CASSLEPNTEAFF | TGTGCCAGCAGCTTAGAGCCGAACACTGAAGCTTTCTTT
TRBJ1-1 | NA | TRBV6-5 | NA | CASSYPGSPEAFF | TGTGCCAGCAGTTACCCAGGGTCCCCTGAAGCTTTCTTT
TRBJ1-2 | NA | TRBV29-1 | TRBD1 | CSVLTGANYGYTF | TGCAGCGTGCTGACAGGGGCAAACTATGGCTACACCTTC
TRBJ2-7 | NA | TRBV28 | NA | CASMPQTYEQYF | TGTGCCAGCATGCCACAAACCTACGAGCAGTACTTC